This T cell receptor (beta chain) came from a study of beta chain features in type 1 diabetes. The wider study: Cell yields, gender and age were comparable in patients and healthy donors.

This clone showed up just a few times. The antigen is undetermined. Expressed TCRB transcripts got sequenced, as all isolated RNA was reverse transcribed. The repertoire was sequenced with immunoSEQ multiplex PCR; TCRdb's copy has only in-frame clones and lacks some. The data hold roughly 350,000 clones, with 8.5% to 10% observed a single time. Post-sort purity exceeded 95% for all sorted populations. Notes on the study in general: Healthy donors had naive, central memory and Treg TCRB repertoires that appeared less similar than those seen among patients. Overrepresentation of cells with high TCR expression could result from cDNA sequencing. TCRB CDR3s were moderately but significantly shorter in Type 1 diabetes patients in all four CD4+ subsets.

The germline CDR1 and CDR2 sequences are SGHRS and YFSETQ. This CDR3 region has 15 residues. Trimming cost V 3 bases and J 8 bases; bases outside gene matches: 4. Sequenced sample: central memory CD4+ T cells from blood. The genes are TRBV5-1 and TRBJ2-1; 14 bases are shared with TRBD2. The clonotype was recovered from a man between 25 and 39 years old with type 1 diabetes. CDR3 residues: CASSSGLAGVHEQFF. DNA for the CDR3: TGCGCCAGCAGCTCGGGACTAGCGGGAGTGCATGAGCAGTTCTTC.